This T cell receptor beta chain was identified in a study of control samples from healthy donors and cancer patients. In its sample, this clone was seen once. TCRdb's copy holds only in-frame clones and misses some; the assay was immunoSEQ multiplex PCR. The data contain roughly 130,000 clones, 85% to 95% of them seen just once; the ten biggest clones take up about 1.5%. The source material was PBMCs. The receptor's source is a man in his forties or fifties with head and neck cancer.

The DNA of the CDR3 is TGCGCCAGCAGAATTAGGACAGGGGCCGAGCAGTACTTC. It encodes CASRIRTGAEQYF. The V gene is TRBV10-1, the J gene TRBJ2-7; 9 bases are shared with TRBD1. This CDR3 comprises 13 residues. V was clipped by 6 bases and J by 6 bases; unmatched bases: 6. Germline loops: CDR1 WNHNN, CDR2 SYGVQD (reference sequence).